The following is a T cell receptor (beta chain) sequence with its context. The target of this receptor is not known. Base qualities are missing; no much larger clone stands one base away. In light of the paper, this sample's time point label describes: baseline before first vaccination. Samples from vaccinated people were obtained from the UK trials COV001 and COV002, which included a single-blind randomized controlled phase 2/3 trial of AZD1222 (ChAdOx1 nCoV-19) in healthy adults. For TCRbeta chain sequencing, PBMC samples were collected from trial participants at day 0 and at day 28 after the second dose. The germline V gene encodes CDR1 SQVTM and CDR2 ANQGSEA. The junction carries 11 bases between V and J, which are trimmed by 7 bases and 5 bases respectively. The CDR3 numbers 11 residues from cysteine through phenylalanine. Of the read, only the CDR3 DNA is kept; its 33 bases are in frame from base 1.

The CDR3 regions of human TCRbeta chains were subjected to immunosequencing. On the study's bioinformatics: TCRs in the repertoires were compared against a reference library of SARS-CoV-2-specific TCRs that had been generated with the MIRA antigen-specificity platform. Breadth was defined as the fraction of unique TCRs that were SARS-CoV-2-associated. Depth was defined as the fraction of total T cells that were SARS-CoV-2-associated. Using the MIRA data, every spike-specific TCR was mapped to the spike region that the TCR reacted to and assigned to either a CD4 or a CD8 class. Log10-transformed breadth and depth values were compared by one-way ANOVA with Sidak's multiple comparisons tests. Drawn from immuneACCESS, this table holds only the in-frame rearrangements with V and J called that TCRdb kept. Clones are partly lost; checked studies trace under half to an unresolved V gene and leave the rest unexplained. The V and J calls and clone size are taken from that table; D and trimming were inferred from the DNA. For this sample the table gives 70,000 or so clones, of which over 75% were detected only once. The biggest ten clones account for more than 20% of the sample.

This specimen comes from a study of T cell responses to AZD1222 COVID-19 vaccine (dated by TCRdb to about 2021). Looking at the study overall: Because spike-specific TCR depth and breadth did not differ between the two schedules, AZD1222 recipients who got a second dose at roughly 4 weeks were pooled with those who got a second dose at roughly 12 weeks. A total of 233 trial participants underwent TCR sequencing, of whom about 200 had received two doses of AZD1222 and about 25 had received two doses of the MenACWY control vaccine. Trial participants were enrolled by age into subgroups of 18-55, 56-69 and 70-plus years, and around 140, 26 and 57 TCR-sequenced participants, respectively, were included in these subgroups. General conclusions and limits of the study: CD4 TCRs associated with the vaccine covered the entire spike protein, and the dominant responses were in regions 160-218 and 743-854. Only six or seven AZD1222 recipients were SARS-CoV-2 seropositive at baseline, limiting conclusions about previously exposed vaccinees. Participants were mostly white British, with more females than males. The authors suggested clonal diversity may have been underestimated. After two AZD1222 doses, spike-specific TCR breadth and depth were significantly higher than at day 0 and than in MenACWY recipients. Because no day 14 peak-response samples were available, the repertoires could be characterized only after the peak T cell response. Reportedly, close to half of the unique spike-specific TCRs recognized epitopes lying outside the regions that are mutated in the B.1.351 and B.1.1.7 variants. In the small 56-69-year group, the increase in depth fell short of significance, most likely because of low power.

The chain joins TRBV29-1 to TRBJ2-5; the D gene identity is not certain. Material: peripheral blood, obtained on day 0 of AZD1222 vaccination. This TCR was recovered from an adult in good health. The nucleotide sequence is TGCAGCGCCCTGCTGGGGGAGACCCAGTACTTC. This codes for CSALLGETQYF.